This entry lists 21 T cell receptor beta chains sequenced from one sample in a study of CD4 T cells in relation to SARS-CoV-2 and coronaviruses (dated by TCRdb to the early 2020s). Which antigens these TCRs recognize remains unknown. The library came from the immunoSEQ multiplex PCR assay. Entries here come from immuneACCESS through TCRdb and include only in-frame sequences with V and J called. Some clones fail to appear in such tables; in the studies checked, an unresolved V gene covers under half of the shortfall, and the cause of the remainder is unknown. For this sample the table gives about 37,000 clones, of which less than 85% were detected only once. The ten largest clones add up to 4.5% to 5% of the sample. The specimen was naive CD4+ T cells from PBMCs, cultured in vitro. What this sample's cell subset or site label stands for: naive CD4+ T cells isolated by negative enrichment. The source is an adult with COVID-19.

V and J are TRBV9 and TRBJ2-1; D possibly uses TRBD1 or TRBD2 (5 bases each). The germline V and J ends were trimmed by 2 bases and 5 bases, with 17 bases remaining between them. Germline V gene data show CDR1 as SGDLS and CDR2 as YYNGEE. This CDR3 has 16 amino acids. Here the CDR3 reads CASSVELRDGHNEQFF. As DNA, the CDR3 is TGTGCCAGCAGCGTCGAGCTCCGGGACGGACACAATGAGCAGTTCTTC.

This clone was counted only a few times. This rearrangement joins TRBV18 to TRBJ1-1, with no clear D. Germline lookup yields CDR1 KGHSH and CDR2 LQKENI. Trimming pared 3 bases from V and 1 base from J, leaving 9 bases between. The CDR3 spans 14 residues. As DNA, the CDR3 is TGTGCCAGCTCACCTACCAAGACGAACACTGAAGCTTTCTTT. Encoded protein: CASSPTKTNTEAFF. The whole variable domain, filled in from reference TRBV18 and TRBJ1-1, reads NAGVMQNPRHLVRRRGQEARLRCSPMKGHSHVYWYRQLPEEGLKFMVYLQKENIIDESGMPKERFSAEFPKEGPSILRIQQVVRGDSAAYFCASSPTKTNTEAFFGQGTRLTVV.

This clone was detected only once. The rearrangement links TRBV7-9 to TRBJ2-7; 9 nucleotides agree with TRBD2. Germline values: CDR1 SEHNR, CDR2 FQNEAQ (reference sequence). Unmatched junction bases numbered 5, after V lost 1 base and J lost 7 bases. The CDR3 extends over 14 amino acids. CDR3 loop: CASSLVSGSPEQYF. The CDR3 DNA follows: TGTGCCAGCAGCTTAGTTAGCGGGAGCCCAGAGCAGTACTTC.

The chain combines TRBV10-3 with TRBJ1-6; perhaps TRBD1 as D (6 bases). V was cut by 3 bases and J by 5 bases, with 8 bases left in between. The CDR3 contains 14 residues. Per germline, CDR1 ENHRY and CDR2 SYGVKD. The CDR3 is CAISEGGNNSPLHF. The CDR3 bases are TGTGCCATCAGTGAAGGGGGGAATAATTCACCCCTCCACTTT.

J is TRBJ2-3 and V is TRBV24-1; TRBD2 agrees at 12 bases. V dropped 5 bases and J dropped 0; count of bases not matched to a gene: 8. Germline V gives CDR1 KGHDR, CDR2 SFDVKD. The CDR3 sequence is 18 residues long. Here the CDR3 reads CATSGRTSGDPSTDTQYF. The CDR3 nucleotides are TGTGCCACCAGTGGAAGGACTAGCGGGGACCCTAGCACAGATACGCAGTATTTT.

The chain uses TRBV5-5 and TRBJ2-7; D not resolved. Germline V gene lookup returns CDR1 SGHKS and CDR2 YYEKEE (reference sequence). The length of the CDR3 is 13 residues. V lost 4 bases, J lost 2 bases, and 10 bases lay in between. CDR3 sequence reads: CASSAELPYEQYF. The CDR3, as DNA: TGTGCCAGCAGCGCGGAGTTGCCCTACGAGCAGTACTTC.

This rearrangement joins TRBV28 to TRBJ1-2, with 7 bases identical to TRBD1. J lost 1 base, V lost 5 bases, and 4 bases had no gene match. The CDR3 covers 14 residues. Germline V lookup: CDR1 MDHEN, CDR2 SYDVKM. The CDR3 loop reads CASSPGTDNYGYTF. In nucleotides, the CDR3 is TGTGCCAGCAGTCCCGGGACAGATAACTATGGCTACACCTTC.

The chain joins TRBV5-1 to TRBJ2-7; D is possibly TRBD1 or TRBD2 (5 bases each). Germline CDR1 is SGHRS and CDR2 is YFSETQ. With 1 base removed from V and 5 bases from J, the gap between germline ends came to 10 bases. The CDR3 extends over 13 amino acids. The CDR3 here is CASSLIGTDEQYF. CDR3 in DNA: TGCGCCAGCAGCTTGATAGGGACGGACGAGCAGTACTTC.

This clone was counted once. The chain uses TRBV3-1 (or the pseudogene TRBV3-2) and TRBJ2-3, with D possibly TRBD1 on 6 matching bases. Germline CDR1 is LGHDT and CDR2 is YNNKEL (reference sequence). Trimming took 5 bases from V and 3 from J, leaving 27 bases between them. CDR3 length: 19 residues. In nucleotides, the CDR3 is TGTGCCAGCAGCTTATCGCCCCCCGGGACACCGTTTAGGACAGATACGCAGTATTTT. This codes for CASSLSPPGTPFRTDTQYF.

The chain has TRBV7-9 and TRBJ1-1; TRBD1 matches 7 bases. Germline CDR1 reads SEHNR; CDR2 reads FQNEAQ (reference sequence). The junction had 9 bases not matched to a gene; V was cut back by 7 bases and J by 4 bases. This CDR3 contains 14 residues. The CDR3, as DNA: TGTGCCAGCAACCAGGGGGGGTTTGTCACTGAAGCTTTCTTT. It translates to CASNQGGFVTEAFF. The complete variable domain, with remaining parts taken from reference TRBV7-9 and TRBJ1-1, reads DTGVSQNPRHKITKRGQNVTFRCDPISEHNRLYWYRQTLGQGPEFLTYFQNEAQLEKSRLLSDRFSAERPKGSFSTLEIQRTEQGDSAMYLCASNQGGFVTEAFFGQGTRLTVV.

The chain has TRBV29-1 and TRBJ2-1; 12 positions match TRBD2. CDR1 is SQVTM, CDR2 ANQGSEA, per germline. The CDR3 sequence is 17 residues long. The J segment lost 0 bases and the V segment lost 3 bases, leaving 6 bases of the junction unmatched. The CDR3 DNA is TGCAGCGTTGAGAGGACTAGCGGGATCATCTCCTACAATGAGCAGTTCTTC. Encoded protein: CSVERTSGIISYNEQFF.

The chain combines TRBV30 with TRBJ2-2, with 7 bases that match TRBD2. With V trimmed by 5 bases and J by 6 bases, 6 bases remained unmatched. The CDR3 has 13 residues. Per germline, CDR1 GTSNPN and CDR2 SVGIG (reference sequence). The CDR3 loop reads CAWGLVSSGELFF. The CDR3, as DNA: TGTGCCTGGGGACTAGTGAGCTCCGGGGAGCTGTTTTTT.

V gene TRBV28 combines with J gene TRBJ2-1, with 8 bases fitting TRBD1. V dropped 6 bases and J dropped 3; count of bases not matched to a gene: 4. Germline CDR1 reads MDHEN; CDR2 reads SYDVKM. CDR3 size: 14 residues. This CDR3 reads CASRGGTGYNEQFF. In DNA form, the CDR3 reads TGTGCCAGCAGAGGAGGGACAGGCTACAATGAGCAGTTCTTC.

The J gene is TRBJ1-2, the V gene TRBV10-3; 8 bases align to TRBD1. Germline CDR1 and CDR2: ENHRY and SYGVKD. V lost 7 bases, J lost 6 bases, and 10 bases stayed unmatched. This CDR3 contains 14 residues. CDR3 sequence: CAINRQGQYHGYTF. The CDR3 nucleotides are TGTGCCATCAACAGACAGGGGCAATACCATGGCTACACCTTC.

This clone was counted only a few times. The chain has TRBV1 and TRBJ2-7; the table gives TRBD2 as D, unverified against the DNA. TRBV1 counts as a pseudogene. The CDR3 loop spans 16 amino acids. This CDR3 reads CTSSQEGGGSRYEQYF. Written as DNA, the CDR3 is TGCACCAGCAGCCAAGAGGGGGGTGGGTCACGCTACGAGCAGTACTTC.

This clone was found a few times. The J gene is TRBJ1-5, the V gene TRBV4-1; a weak D match, TRBD1 (5 bases). CDR1 is MGHRA, CDR2 YSYEKL, per germline. V was trimmed by 9 bases and J by 5 bases, leaving 8 bases between them. This CDR3 has 11 residues. CDR3 nucleotide sequence: TGCGCCAGGAGGGGCGATCAGCCCCAGCATTTT. Protein product: CARRGDQPQHF.

The rearrangement joins TRBV5-1 to TRBJ2-1; 8 bases line up with TRBD1. The junction had 8 bases not matched to a gene; V was cut back by 2 bases and J by 7 bases. Germline CDR1 and CDR2: SGHRS and YFSETQ. This CDR3 has 15 amino acids. The CDR3 nucleotides are TGCGCCAGCAGCTTACCGGGACAGGCGTTTAATGAGCAGTTCTTC. This translates into CASSLPGQAFNEQFF.

This clone was observed a handful of times. The CDR3 sequence: CAGAGTVSSPLHF. CDR3 nucleotide sequence: TGTGCCGGTGCCGGGACAGTCTCCTCACCCCTCCACTTT. The chain combines TRBV10-3 with TRBJ1-6; 7 positions match TRBD1. Germline V gene lookup returns CDR1 ENHRY and CDR2 SYGVKD. The CDR3 covers 13 residues. V lost 11 bases and J lost 10; bases outside the gene matches: 11.

In the case of this clone: A read error may produce the germline difference seen at one junction end. This chain connects TRBV2 to TRBJ1-2; D might be TRBD1 (6 bases). CDR1 is SNHLY, CDR2 FYNNEI, per germline. CDR3 length equals 13 residues. CDR3 sequence: CASSPLRDNPGTF. The CDR3 DNA sequence: TGTGCCAGCAGTCCGCTACGGGACAACCCTGGGACTTTC.

The V and J genes are TRBV7-9 and TRBJ2-7, with D perhaps matching TRBD1 (6 bases). This CDR3 is built from 15 residues. Germline CDR1 SEHNR, CDR2 FQNEAQ (reference sequence). The V gene lost 5 bases and the J gene lost 2 bases, with 16 bases spanning the gap. CDR3 protein: CASSRGVGTPYEQYF. The CDR3 bases are TGTGCCAGCAGCCGTGGGGTGGGGACACCCTACGAGCAGTACTTC.

This clone was recorded once. The rearrangement joins TRBV6-5 to TRBJ2-5; D ambiguous. Per the germline V gene, CDR1 is MNHEY and CDR2 is SVGAGI. V lost 4 bases and J 1 base, leaving 7 bases between the germline ends. The CDR3 loop spans 13 amino acids. Written as DNA, the CDR3 is TGTGCCAGCAGTTGGCAGGTCCAAGAGACCCAGTACTTC. Protein product: CASSWQVQETQYF.